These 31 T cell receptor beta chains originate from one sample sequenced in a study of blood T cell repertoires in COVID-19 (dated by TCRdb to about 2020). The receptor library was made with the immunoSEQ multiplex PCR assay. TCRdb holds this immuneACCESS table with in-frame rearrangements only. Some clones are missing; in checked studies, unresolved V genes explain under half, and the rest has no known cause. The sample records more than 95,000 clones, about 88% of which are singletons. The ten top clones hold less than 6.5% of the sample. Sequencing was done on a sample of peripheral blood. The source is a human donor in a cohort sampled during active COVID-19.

CDR3 amino acids: CASSLSAGLLTYEQYF. The DNA for the CDR3 is TGTGCCAGCAGTTTATCGGCGGGCCTTCTGACCTACGAGCAGTACTTC. The chain recombines TRBV27 with TRBJ2-7; D is possibly TRBD2 (5 bases). Germline values: CDR1 MNHEY, CDR2 SMNVEV (reference sequence). The V end was cut by 0 bases, the J end by 2 bases, with 14 bases between. The CDR3 is 16 amino acids.

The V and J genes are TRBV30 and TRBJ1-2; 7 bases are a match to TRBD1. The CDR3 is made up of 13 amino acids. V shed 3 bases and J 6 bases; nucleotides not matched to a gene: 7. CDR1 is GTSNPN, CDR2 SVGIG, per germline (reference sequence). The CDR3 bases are TGTGCCTGGAGCCTTGGGACAGCGGATGGCTACACCTTC. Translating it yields CAWSLGTADGYTF.

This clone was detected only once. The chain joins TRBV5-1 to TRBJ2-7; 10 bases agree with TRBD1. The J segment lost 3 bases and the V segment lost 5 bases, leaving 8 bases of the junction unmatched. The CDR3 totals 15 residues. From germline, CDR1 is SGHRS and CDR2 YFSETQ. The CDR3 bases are TGCGCCAGCAGGGTCGGGGGGACAGGGGACTACGAGCAGTACTTC. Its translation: CASRVGGTGDYEQYF. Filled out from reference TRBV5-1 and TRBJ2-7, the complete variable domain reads KAGVTQTPRYLIKTRGQQVTLSCSPISGHRSVSWYQQTPGQGLQFLFEYFSETQRNKGNFPGRFSGRQFSNSRSEMNVSTLELGDSALYLCASRVGGTGDYEQYFGPGTRLTVT.

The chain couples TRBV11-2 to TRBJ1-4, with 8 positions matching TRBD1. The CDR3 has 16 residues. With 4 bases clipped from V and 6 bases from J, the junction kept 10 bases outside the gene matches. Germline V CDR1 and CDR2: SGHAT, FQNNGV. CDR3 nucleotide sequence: TGTGCCAGCAGCTCTACCAGGGGGCGCCGGTATGAAAAACTGTTTTTT. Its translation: CASSSTRGRRYEKLFF.

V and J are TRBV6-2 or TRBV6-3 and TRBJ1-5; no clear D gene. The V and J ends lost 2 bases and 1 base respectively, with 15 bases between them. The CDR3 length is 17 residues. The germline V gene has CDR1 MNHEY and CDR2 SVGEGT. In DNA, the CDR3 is TGTGCCAGCAGTTACAATTTGAGGTTGAGGAGCAATCAGCCCCAGCATTTT. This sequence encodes CASSYNLRLRSNQPQHF.

CDR3 nucleotides: TGTGCCAGCAGCGTAGGCCCAGGGGGTACTGAAGCTTTCTTT. Residues: CASSVGPGGTEAFF. The V gene is TRBV9, the J gene TRBJ1-1; 7 bases fit TRBD1. Germline CDR1 SGDLS, CDR2 YYNGEE. This CDR3 region has 14 residues. The trim removed 0 bases at V and 5 bases at J, leaving 4 bases unmatched.

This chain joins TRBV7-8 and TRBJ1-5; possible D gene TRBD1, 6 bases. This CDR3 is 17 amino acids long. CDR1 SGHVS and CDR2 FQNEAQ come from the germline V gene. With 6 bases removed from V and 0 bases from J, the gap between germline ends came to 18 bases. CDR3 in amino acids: CASSQRGGAHSNQPQHF. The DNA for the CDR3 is TGTGCCAGCAGTCAGCGGGGGGGGGCCCATAGCAATCAGCCCCAGCATTTT.

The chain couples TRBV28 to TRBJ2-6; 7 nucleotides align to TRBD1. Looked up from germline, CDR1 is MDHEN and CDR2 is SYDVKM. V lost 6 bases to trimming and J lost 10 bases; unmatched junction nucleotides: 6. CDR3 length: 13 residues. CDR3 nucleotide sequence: TGTGCCAGCAGCAAACAGGGGCCTAACGTCCTGACTTTC. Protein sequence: CASSKQGPNVLTF.

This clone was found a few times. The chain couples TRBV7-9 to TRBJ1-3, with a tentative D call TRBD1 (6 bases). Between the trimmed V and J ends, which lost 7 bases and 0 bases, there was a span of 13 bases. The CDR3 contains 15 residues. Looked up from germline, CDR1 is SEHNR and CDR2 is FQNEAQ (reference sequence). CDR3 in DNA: TGTGCCAGCAAGGAGACAGGAAGCTCTGGAAACACCATATATTTT. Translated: CASKETGSSGNTIYF. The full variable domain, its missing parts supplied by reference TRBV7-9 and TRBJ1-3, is DTGVSQNPRHKITKRGQNVTFRCDPISEHNRLYWYRQTLGQGPEFLTYFQNEAQLEKSRLLSDRFSAERPKGSFSTLEIQRTEQGDSAMYLCASKETGSSGNTIYFGEGSWLTVV.

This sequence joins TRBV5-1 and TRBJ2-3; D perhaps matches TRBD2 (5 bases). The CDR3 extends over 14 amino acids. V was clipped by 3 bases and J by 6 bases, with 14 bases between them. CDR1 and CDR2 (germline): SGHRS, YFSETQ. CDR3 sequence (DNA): TGCGCCAGCAGCTCCCAGCCTCAGCGGGATACGCAGTATTTT. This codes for CASSSQPQRDTQYF. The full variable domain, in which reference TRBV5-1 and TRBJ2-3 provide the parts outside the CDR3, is KAGVTQTPRYLIKTRGQQVTLSCSPISGHRSVSWYQQTPGQGLQFLFEYFSETQRNKGNFPGRFSGRQFSNSRSEMNVSTLELGDSALYLCASSSQPQRDTQYFGPGTRLTVL.

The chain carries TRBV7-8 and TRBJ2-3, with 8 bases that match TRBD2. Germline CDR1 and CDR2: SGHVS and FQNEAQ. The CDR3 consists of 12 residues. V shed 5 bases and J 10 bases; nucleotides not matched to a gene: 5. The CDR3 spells CASSPGLAAQYF. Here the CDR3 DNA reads TGTGCCAGCAGCCCCGGACTAGCTGCGCAGTATTTT.

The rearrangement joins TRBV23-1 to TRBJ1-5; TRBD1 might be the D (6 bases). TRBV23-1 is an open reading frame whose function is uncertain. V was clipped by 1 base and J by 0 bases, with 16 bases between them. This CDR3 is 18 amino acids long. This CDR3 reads CASSQCGRQADSNQPQHF. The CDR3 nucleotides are TGCGCCAGCAGTCAATGCGGGCGACAGGCCGATAGCAATCAGCCCCAGCATTTT.

The CDR3 region is CASSLGEGSGRLGEQFF. The CDR3 nucleotides are TGTGCCAGCAGCTTGGGGGAGGGGAGCGGGAGGTTGGGTGAGCAGTTCTTC. The chain carries TRBV11-3 and TRBJ2-1; 9 positions match TRBD2. In germline, CDR1 is SGHNT, CDR2 YENEEA. With 3 bases clipped from V and 9 bases from J, the junction kept 15 bases outside the gene matches. This CDR3 is 17 amino acids long.

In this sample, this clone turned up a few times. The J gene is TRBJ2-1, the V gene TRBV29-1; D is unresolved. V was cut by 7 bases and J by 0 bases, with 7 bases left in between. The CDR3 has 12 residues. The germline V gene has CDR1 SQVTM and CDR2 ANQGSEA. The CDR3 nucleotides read TGCAGCGGCGGAGTCTCCTACAATGAGCAGTTCTTC. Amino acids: CSGGVSYNEQFF.

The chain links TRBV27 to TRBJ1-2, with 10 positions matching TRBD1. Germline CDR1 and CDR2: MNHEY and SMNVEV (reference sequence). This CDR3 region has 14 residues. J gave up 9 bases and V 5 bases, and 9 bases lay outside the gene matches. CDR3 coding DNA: TGTGCCAGCAGTCCCAATGCGGACAGGGGGAGCTACACCTTC. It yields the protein CASSPNADRGSYTF.

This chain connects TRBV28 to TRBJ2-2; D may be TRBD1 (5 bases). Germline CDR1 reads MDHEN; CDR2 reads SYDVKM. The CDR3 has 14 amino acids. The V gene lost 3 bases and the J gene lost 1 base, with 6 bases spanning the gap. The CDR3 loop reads CASSLQGNTGELFF. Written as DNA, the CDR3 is TGTGCCAGCAGTTTGCAGGGGAACACCGGGGAGCTGTTTTTT.

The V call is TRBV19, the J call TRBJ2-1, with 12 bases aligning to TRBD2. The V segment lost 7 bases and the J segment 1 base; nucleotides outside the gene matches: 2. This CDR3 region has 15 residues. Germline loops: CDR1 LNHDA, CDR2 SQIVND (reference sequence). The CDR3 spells CASMLAGGSYNEQFF. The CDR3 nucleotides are TGTGCCAGTATGCTAGCGGGAGGGTCCTACAATGAGCAGTTCTTC.

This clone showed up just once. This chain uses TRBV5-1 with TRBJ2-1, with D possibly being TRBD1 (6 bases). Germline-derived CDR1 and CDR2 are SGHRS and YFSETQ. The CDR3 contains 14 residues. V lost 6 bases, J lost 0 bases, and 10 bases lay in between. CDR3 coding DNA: TGCGCCAGCATCCAGGACAGCTCCTACAATGAGCAGTTCTTC. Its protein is CASIQDSSYNEQFF.

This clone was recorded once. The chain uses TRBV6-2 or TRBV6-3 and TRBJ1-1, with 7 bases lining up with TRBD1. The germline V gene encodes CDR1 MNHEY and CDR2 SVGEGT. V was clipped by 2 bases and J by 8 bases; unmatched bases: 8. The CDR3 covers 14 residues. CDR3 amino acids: CASSYRQGSIEAFF. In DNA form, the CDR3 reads TGTGCCAGCAGTTACCGACAGGGCTCAATCGAAGCTTTCTTT.

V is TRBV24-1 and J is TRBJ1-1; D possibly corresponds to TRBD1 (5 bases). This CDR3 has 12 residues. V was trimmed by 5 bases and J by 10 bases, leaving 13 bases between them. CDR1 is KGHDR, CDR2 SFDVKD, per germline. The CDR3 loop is CATSGMGGRAFF. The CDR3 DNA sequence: TGTGCCACCAGTGGTATGGGGGGACGAGCTTTCTTT.

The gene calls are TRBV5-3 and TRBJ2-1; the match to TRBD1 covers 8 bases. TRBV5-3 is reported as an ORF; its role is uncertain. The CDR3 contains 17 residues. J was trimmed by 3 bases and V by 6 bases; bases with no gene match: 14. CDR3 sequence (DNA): TGTGCCAGAATAAGGGATAGAGACAGGGGTCTCTACAATGAGCAGTTCTTC. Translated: CARIRDRDRGLYNEQFF.

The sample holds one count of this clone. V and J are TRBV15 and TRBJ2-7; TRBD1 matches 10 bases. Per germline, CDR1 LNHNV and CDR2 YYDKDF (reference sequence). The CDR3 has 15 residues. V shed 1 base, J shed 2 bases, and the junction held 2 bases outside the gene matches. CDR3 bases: TGTGCCACCAGCAGAGGTGGGACAGGGGCCTACGAGCAGTACTTC. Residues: CATSRGGTGAYEQYF.

The CDR3 protein is CASSFSLKARDSLAKNIQYF. The CDR3 DNA reads as TGTGCCAGCAGCTTCTCCTTAAAGGCTCGAGACAGCCTAGCCAAAAACATTCAGTACTTC. V gene TRBV7-8 combines with J gene TRBJ2-4; TRBD1 might be the D (5 bases). Trimming shortened V by 3 bases and J by 0 bases, and 24 bases separated the two germline ends. From germline, CDR1 is SGHVS and CDR2 FQNEAQ. The CDR3 is 20 amino acids.

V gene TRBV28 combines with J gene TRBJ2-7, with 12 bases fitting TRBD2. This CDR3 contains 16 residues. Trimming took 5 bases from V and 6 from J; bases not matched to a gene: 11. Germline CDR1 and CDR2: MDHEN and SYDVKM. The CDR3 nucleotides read TGTGCCAGCAGTCCCTCTAGCGGGGGGGGAGTAGTCGAGCAGTACTTC. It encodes CASSPSSGGGVVEQYF.

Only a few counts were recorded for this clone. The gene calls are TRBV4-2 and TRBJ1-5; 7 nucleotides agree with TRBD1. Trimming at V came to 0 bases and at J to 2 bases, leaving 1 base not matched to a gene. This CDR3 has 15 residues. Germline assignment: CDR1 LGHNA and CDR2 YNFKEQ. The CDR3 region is CASSQDGTGNQPQHF. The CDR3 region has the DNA TGTGCCAGCAGCCAAGATGGGACAGGCAATCAGCCCCAGCATTTT.

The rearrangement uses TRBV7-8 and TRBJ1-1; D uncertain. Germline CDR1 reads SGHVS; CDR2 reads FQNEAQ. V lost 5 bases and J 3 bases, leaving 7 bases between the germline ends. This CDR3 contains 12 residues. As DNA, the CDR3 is TGTGCCAGCAGCCCCGGGGACACTGAAGCTTTCTTT. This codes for CASSPGDTEAFF.

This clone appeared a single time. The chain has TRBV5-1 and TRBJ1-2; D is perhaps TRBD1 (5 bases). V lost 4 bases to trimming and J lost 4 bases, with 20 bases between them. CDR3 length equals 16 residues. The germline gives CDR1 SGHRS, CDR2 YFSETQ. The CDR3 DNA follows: TGCGCCAGCAGCGTCTCCAACCCGGCACAGGTCTATGGCTACACCTTC. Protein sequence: CASSVSNPAQVYGYTF.

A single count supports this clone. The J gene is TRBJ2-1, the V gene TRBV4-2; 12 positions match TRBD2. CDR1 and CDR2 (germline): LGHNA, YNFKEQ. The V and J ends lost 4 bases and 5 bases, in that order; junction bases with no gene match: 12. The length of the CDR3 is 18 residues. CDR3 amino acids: CASSPYWARTSGDNEQFF. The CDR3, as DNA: TGTGCCAGCAGCCCATATTGGGCTCGGACTAGCGGGGACAATGAGCAGTTCTTC.

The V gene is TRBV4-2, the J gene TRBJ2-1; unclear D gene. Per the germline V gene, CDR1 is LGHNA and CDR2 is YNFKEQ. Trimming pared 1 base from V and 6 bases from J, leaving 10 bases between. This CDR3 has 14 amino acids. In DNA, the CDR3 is TGTGCCAGCAGCCAAGGATCTTCGGTCAATGAGCAGTTCTTC. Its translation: CASSQGSSVNEQFF.

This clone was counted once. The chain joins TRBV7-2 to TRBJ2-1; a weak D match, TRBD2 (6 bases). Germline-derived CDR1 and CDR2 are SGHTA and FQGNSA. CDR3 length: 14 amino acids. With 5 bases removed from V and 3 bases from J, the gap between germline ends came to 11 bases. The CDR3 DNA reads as TGTGCCAGCAGCCCCCGACTAGTCTACAATGAGCAGTTCTTC. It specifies CASSPRLVYNEQFF. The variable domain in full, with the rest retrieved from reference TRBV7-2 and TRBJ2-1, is GAGVSQSPSNKVTEKGKDVELRCDPISGHTALYWYRQSLGQGLEFLIYFQGNSAPDKSGLPSDRFSAERTGGSVSTLTIQRTQQEDSAVYLCASSPRLVYNEQFFGPGTRLTVL.

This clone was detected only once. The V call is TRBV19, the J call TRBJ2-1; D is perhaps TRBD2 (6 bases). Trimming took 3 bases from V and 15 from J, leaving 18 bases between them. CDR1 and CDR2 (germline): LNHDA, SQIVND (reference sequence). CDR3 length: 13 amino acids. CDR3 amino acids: CASSIGWEAQLFF. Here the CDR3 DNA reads TGTGCCAGTAGTATTGGGTGGGAGGCTCAACTGTTCTTC.